The entry below describes one T cell receptor beta chain. The antigen this receptor binds is unknown. It has no much larger one-base neighbor in the sample; base qualities were not kept. The Qiagen DNeasy kit was used to extract genomic DNA from unsorted PBMCs and from the negatively selected CD4+ and CD8+ fractions. Using primers that anneal to V and J segments, immunoSEQ multiplex PCR amplified the TCR beta CDR3 regions. A synthetic immune receptor repertoire was used to minimize amplification bias, and any residual bias was removed computationally once sequencing was done. In the authors' own workflow: Repertoire diversity was quantified as the Shannon entropy index using custom Python scripts. Unsorted, CD4+ and CD8+ repertoires were analyzed separately, except in combined analyses where CD4+ and CD8+ sequences were merged in silico. A clone counted as expanded when the clone's frequency after treatment rose at least 2-fold relative to C1D1, and clones undetected at baseline were given a pseudocount of 0.5. Clones with 0 or 1 copy at C1D1 were defined as singleton clones, while clones with 2 or more copies were defined as non-singleton clones. Clones expanded in unsorted samples were annotated as CD4+, CD8+ or unknown by matching protein sequences in sorted samples from the same patient. Diversity changes from C1D1 to C4D1 were tested in paired samples using Wilcoxon tests. TCRdb re-hosts the immuneACCESS table, in-frame sequences only. Its copies lack some clones; in the studies checked, an unresolved V gene accounts for under half of them, and the cause for the rest is not known. V and J calls and clone size are given by that table; D and trimming were obtained from the DNA. Counted in this sample were about 36,000 clones; roughly three quarters of them appeared once. In total, the top ten clones hold less than 15% of the sample.

The sample belongs to a study of PD-1 blockade in classical Hodgkin lymphoma (dated by TCRdb to 2019 to 2021). For context, the study as a whole: Nivolumab dosing was 3 mg/kg intravenously every 2 weeks, continuing until either disease progression or unacceptable toxicity. To define a peripheral blood immune signature of response to PD-1 blockade in classical Hodgkin lymphoma, the study combined TCR beta sequencing with CyTOF. What the authors observed across the whole study: CD4+ but not CD8+ TCR diversity rose significantly by C4D1 (p=0.0027 vs p=0.16), most apparent in complete responders (p=0.02). Baseline TCR diversity was reported as lower in newly diagnosed patients than in healthy donors, and lower still in relapsed/refractory patients. The study was restricted to a single clinical trial cohort, and the causes of repertoire differences, possibly disease activity or prior therapy, were left undefined. Baseline diversity similar to that of newly diagnosed patients was observed in trial patients achieving complete response, whereas significantly lower diversity was observed in partial responders and progressors. Diversity was lower in patients who began nivolumab less than 1 year after ASCT, so these patients were left out of later analyses to avoid confounding by immune reconstitution.

The CDR3 contains 15 residues, cysteine and phenylalanine counted. Of all the DNA, just the CDR3 is kept, 45 bases in frame from base 1. Trimming takes 1 base from V and 5 bases from J, and the germline ends sit 14 bases apart. For CDR1 and CDR2, the germline V gene (reference sequence) lists SEHNR and FQNEAQ. According to the study, the label for this sample's time point signals: cycle 2 day 1 (C2D1) of nivolumab. Every trial patient had relapsed after autologous stem cell transplantation, and cohorts A, B and C differed in prior brentuximab vedotin exposure. The trial cohort comprised 60 or so patients with relapsed/refractory classical Hodgkin lymphoma whose best overall responses were complete response, partial response or progressive disease. Single-agent nivolumab was administered to trial patients in the multi-cohort phase II CheckMate 205 trial. An independent review committee assessed best overall response using the 2007 International Working Group response criteria. PBMCs from the trial were collected at three points: immediately before nivolumab initiation (C1D1), and during therapy at cycle 2 day 1 and cycle 4 day 1. Peripheral blood was collected in 8 mL Vacutainer Cell Preparation Tubes, from which PBMCs were isolated by centrifugation and then cryopreserved.

The sequencing used peripheral blood mononuclear cells (PBMCs), collected before the second cycle of nivolumab. The chain is encoded by TRBV7-9 joined to TRBJ2-5; the D region is possibly TRBD1 or TRBD2, each matching across 5 bases. This sequence originates from a human donor with classical Hodgkin lymphoma. The DNA sequence is as follows: TGTGCCAGCAGCTTAGGACAGAGGCGAGGGGAGACCCAGTACTTC. This gives the protein CASSLGQRRGETQYF.